The entry that follows covers one T cell receptor (beta chain) sequence. TCRdb recomputed calls from the reads with MiXCR, one row per CDR3 protein. This sample has some 390,000 distinct CDR3 sequences, with approximately 18% found just once. This CDR3 contains 12 residues. Germline V gene data show CDR1 as DFQATT and CDR2 as SNEGSKA (reference sequence). V lost 4 bases, J lost 2 bases, and 7 bases lay in between. These data belong to a study of T cell repertoires in cytomegalovirus infection. Sequenced input: PBMCs. This clonotype originated in a human donor in good health (CMV status not recorded). Some clones in this sample may be carry-over from other donors' samples. The chain employs TRBV20-1 and TRBJ2-3, with unresolved D. The CDR3 loop is CSATGDTDTQYF. For the CDR3, the DNA is TGCAGTGCTACTGGGGACACAGATACGCAGTATTTT.